This is a list of T cell receptor beta chains from one sample in a study of blood T cell repertoires in COVID-19. Generated by immunoSEQ multiplex PCR, the TCRdb table keeps only in-frame clones and is missing some. Of tens of thousands of clones listed, nearly 90% are singletons. The source material was peripheral blood. These receptors were taken from a woman between 45 and 65 years old with active COVID-19. Each CDR3 is given with its conserved first and last residue. Each record gives: V gene, D gene, clone size, J gene, CDR3 protein, CDR3 DNA. The D gene is left open where the match is weak. Expanded clones get a size class; other rows say once, few or many, or leave the size out.

TRBV9	.	.	TRBJ1-1	CASNRLEGEAFF	TGTGCCAGCAACCGACTAGAAGGTGAAGCTTTCTTT
TRBV5-6	.	.	TRBJ2-6	CASSREPSGANVLTF	TGTGCCAGCAGCCGGGAACCCTCTGGGGCCAACGTCCTGACTTTC
TRBV5-6	TRBD1	.	TRBJ1-2	CASSLGQGAINYGYTF	TGTGCCAGCAGCTTGGGACAGGGGGCCATAAACTATGGCTACACCTTC
TRBV28	TRBD1	.	TRBJ1-2	CASSPPGQGYGTF	TGTGCCAGCAGTCCTCCGGGACAGGGCTACGGGACCTTC
TRBV6-1	TRBD1	.	TRBJ2-5	CASSVQGRPATETQYF	TGTGCCAGCAGTGTACAGGGGCGACCGGCCACGGAGACCCAGTACTTC
TRBV3-1/TRBV3-2	.	.	TRBJ2-1	CASSPEGGPNNEQFF	TGTGCCAGCAGCCCCGAAGGGGGTCCAAACAATGAGCAGTTCTTC
TRBV4-2	TRBD1	.	TRBJ1-2	CASSQTGAAVYTF	TGTGCCAGCAGCCAGACAGGGGCCGCTGTCTACACCTTC
TRBV25-1	.	.	TRBJ1-1	CASSARTEAFF	TGTGCCAGCAGTGCCCGCACTGAAGCTTTCTTT
TRBV2	TRBD1	.	TRBJ1-2	CASSQALGQGVNYGYTF	TGTGCCAGCAGCCAGGCACTAGGACAGGGGGTAAACTATGGCTACACCTTC
TRBV18	TRBD2	once	TRBJ2-5	CASSLGTSGSGQETQYF	TGTGCCAGCTCACTAGGGACTAGCGGGAGTGGACAAGAGACCCAGTACTTC
TRBV5-1	TRBD2	.	TRBJ2-1	CASSQRASGRVYNEQFF	TGCGCCAGCAGCCAGAGGGCTAGCGGGAGGGTTTACAATGAGCAGTTCTTC
TRBV11-2	TRBD1	once	TRBJ1-2	CASSLGDSTDRAYGYTF	TGTGCCAGCAGCTTAGGTGACAGCACCGACAGGGCCTATGGCTACACCTTC
TRBV10-1	.	.	TRBJ2-1	CASSRVSNGEQFF	TGCGCCAGCAGCCGGGTCTCCAATGGTGAGCAGTTCTTC
TRBV5-1	TRBD2	.	TRBJ2-1	CASREGLAGVSEQFF	TGCGCCAGCAGGGAGGGACTAGCGGGAGTCAGTGAGCAGTTCTTC
TRBV6-5	.	.	TRBJ2-5	CASSYSSRVWETQYF	TGTGCCAGCAGTTACTCGAGCAGGGTATGGGAGACCCAGTACTTC
TRBV19	TRBD1	.	TRBJ1-3	CARGQGAGNTIYF	TGTGCCAGAGGACAGGGGGCTGGAAACACCATATATTTT
TRBV15	TRBD2	once	TRBJ2-7	CATSRDGGAYEQYF	TGTGCCACCAGCAGAGATGGGGGGGCCTACGAGCAGTACTTC
TRBV7-8	.	.	TRBJ2-7	CASSSRDFSSYEQYF	TGTGCCAGCAGCTCCCGGGACTTTAGCTCCTACGAGCAGTACTTC
TRBV7-6	TRBD2	.	TRBJ2-2	CASQAGLAGGLAGELFF	TGTGCCAGTCAAGCGGGACTAGCGGGAGGGCTCGCCGGGGAGCTGTTTTTT
TRBV11-2	TRBD2	few	TRBJ2-7	CASSPIRSGRASSYEQYF	TGTGCCAGCAGCCCCATTCGTAGCGGGAGGGCAAGCTCCTACGAGCAGTACTTC
TRBV23-1	.	.	TRBJ2-5	CASSQRKPQETQYF	TGCGCCAGCAGTCAGAGGAAGCCCCAAGAGACCCAGTACTTC
TRBV20-1	.	few	TRBJ2-1	CSASRRADEQFF	TGCAGTGCTAGTCGGCGGGCTGATGAGCAGTTCTTC
TRBV5-8	TRBD1	.	TRBJ2-3	CASSLRSGQVRADTQYF	TGTGCCAGCAGCTTGAGATCTGGACAGGTGCGGGCAGATACGCAGTATTTT
TRBV2	TRBD2	.	TRBJ2-1	CASSEEKTSGLYNEQFF	TGTGCCAGCAGTGAAGAGAAGACTAGCGGGCTCTACAATGAGCAGTTCTTC
TRBV4-1	TRBD2	.	TRBJ2-2	CASSQETSGSGELFF	TGCGCCAGCAGCCAAGAAACTAGCGGGAGCGGGGAGCTGTTTTTT
TRBV6-1	.	.	TRBJ1-2	CASSEGGYGYTF	TGTGCCAGCAGTGAAGGCGGATATGGCTACACCTTC
TRBV2	.	.	TRBJ1-6	CASSDSGGSNSPLHF	TGTGCCAGCAGTGATTCGGGGGGGAGTAATTCACCCCTCCACTTT
TRBV28	TRBD2	.	TRBJ2-1	CASSTPGTSGSRGEFNEQFF	TGTGCCAGCAGTACTCCCGGGACTAGCGGGAGCCGAGGAGAGTTCAATGAGCAGTTCTTC
TRBV30	TRBD1	.	TRBJ2-5	CAWSVDRGRETQYF	TGTGCCTGGAGTGTAGACAGGGGGCGAGAGACCCAGTACTTC
TRBV7-3	TRBD1	.	TRBJ1-1	CASSSGTGGTEAFF	TGTGCCAGCAGCTCAGGGACAGGGGGCACTGAAGCTTTCTTT
TRBV5-1	.	.	TRBJ1-1	CASSLPGQNTEAFF	TGCGCCAGCAGCCTTCCGGGACAAAACACTGAAGCTTTCTTT
TRBV5-3	TRBD1	.	TRBJ2-4	CARSLVAGGYKNIQYF	TGTGCCAGAAGCTTGGTGGCAGGGGGTTACAAAAACATTCAGTACTTC
TRBV9	.	.	TRBJ2-2	CASSVHANTGELFF	TGTGCCAGCAGCGTACATGCGAACACCGGGGAGCTGTTTTTT
TRBV4-2	TRBD1	many	TRBJ1-2	CASTRIWTGGGYGYTF	TGTGCCAGCACCAGAATTTGGACAGGGGGTGGCTATGGCTACACCTTC
TRBV4-1	TRBD1	.	TRBJ1-3	CASSQESGGQGVRNTIYF	TGCGCCAGCAGCCAAGAATCCGGGGGACAGGGGGTAAGGAACACCATATATTTT
TRBV9	.	.	TRBJ2-1	CASSPNQGGPNSDEQFF	TGTGCCAGCAGCCCCAACCAGGGTGGACCAAATTCCGATGAGCAGTTCTTC
TRBV30	.	.	TRBJ1-5	CAWSVEAGNQPQHF	TGTGCCTGGAGTGTCGAGGCGGGCAATCAGCCCCAGCATTTT
TRBV5-1	.	.	TRBJ2-3	CASRRQSSTDTQYF	TGCGCCAGCAGACGACAGAGCAGCACAGATACGCAGTATTTT
TRBV6-5	.	.	TRBJ2-5	CASSSKETQYF	TGTGCCAGCAGTTCTAAAGAGACCCAGTACTTC
TRBV10-3	TRBD2	.	TRBJ2-1	CAISLGLAGGVEQFF	TGTGCCATCAGCCTGGGACTAGCGGGAGGCGTTGAGCAGTTCTTC
TRBV15	.	.	TRBJ2-1	CATSRVGAINEQFF	TGTGCCACCAGCAGAGTGGGGGCCATCAATGAGCAGTTCTTC
TRBV5-1	TRBD1	.	TRBJ2-2	CASSLRQGSNTGELFF	TGCGCCAGCAGCTTAAGACAGGGGTCGAACACCGGGGAGCTGTTTTTT
TRBV5-1	TRBD2	.	TRBJ2-3	CASSTLAGEDTQYF	TGCGCCAGCAGCACTCTAGCGGGAGAAGATACGCAGTATTTT
TRBV21-1	.	.	TRBJ2-7	CASSKKGQGFRAGTSSSYEQYF	TGTGCCAGCAGCAAAAAGGGACAGGGATTTAGGGCGGGGACTAGCAGTTCCTACGAGCAGTACTTC
TRBV30	TRBD2	.	TRBJ2-2	CAWTSGRNTGELFF	TGTGCCTGGACTAGCGGGAGAAATACCGGGGAGCTGTTTTTT
TRBV5-8	TRBD1	.	TRBJ2-7	CASSSTTGRVYEQYF	TGTGCCAGCAGCTCCACGACAGGGCGGGTCTACGAGCAGTACTTC
TRBV6-5	.	.	TRBJ2-1	CASSYGFASETPFF	TGTGCCAGCAGTTACGGATTCGCTAGCGAAACTCCGTTCTTC
TRBV7-3	.	.	TRBJ2-3	CASSLRGASTDTQYF	TGTGCCAGCAGCTTACGCGGGGCAAGCACAGATACGCAGTATTTT
TRBV12-3/TRBV12-4	.	.	TRBJ2-1	CASSSLSVNEQFF	TGTGCCAGCAGCTCTCTGAGCGTGAATGAGCAGTTCTTC
TRBV13	.	.	TRBJ1-2	CASSLRGISYGYTF	TGTGCCAGCAGCTTGCGGGGAATTTCCTATGGCTACACCTTC
TRBV28	.	.	TRBJ2-7	CASSQQPYEQYF	TGTGCCAGCAGCCAACAACCCTACGAGCAGTACTTC
TRBV6-5	.	.	TRBJ2-7	CASSPLPARYEQYF	TGTGCCAGCAGCCCGTTGCCTGCCCGGTACGAGCAGTACTTC
TRBV20-1	TRBD2	.	TRBJ2-1	CSASIGTSENEQFF	TGCAGTGCTAGTATAGGGACTAGCGAAAATGAGCAGTTCTTC
TRBV7-3	TRBD2	.	TRBJ2-3	CASSKGRASTDTQYF	TGTGCCAGCAGCAAAGGGAGGGCTAGCACAGATACGCAGTATTTT